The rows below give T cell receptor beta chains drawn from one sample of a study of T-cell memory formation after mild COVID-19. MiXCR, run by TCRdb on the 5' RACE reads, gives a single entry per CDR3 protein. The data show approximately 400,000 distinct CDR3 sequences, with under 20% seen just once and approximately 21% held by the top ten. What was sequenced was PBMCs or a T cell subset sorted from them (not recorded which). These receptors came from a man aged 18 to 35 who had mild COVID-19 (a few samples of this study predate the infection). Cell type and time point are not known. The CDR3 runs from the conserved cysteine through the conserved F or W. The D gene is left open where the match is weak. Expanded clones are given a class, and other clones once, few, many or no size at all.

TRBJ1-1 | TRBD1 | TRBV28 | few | CASSRPGQGYGEAFF | TGTGCCAGCAGCCGGCCGGGACAGGGGTACGGTGAAGCTTTCTTT
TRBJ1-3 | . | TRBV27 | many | CASSHQGGQTGNTIYF | TGTGCCAGCAGTCACCAAGGAGGGCAAACTGGAAACACCATATATTTT
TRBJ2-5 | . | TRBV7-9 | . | CASSSGPDLRETQYF | TGTGCCAGCAGCTCAGGGCCCGACCTGAGGGAGACCCAGTACTTC
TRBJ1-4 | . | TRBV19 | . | CASHLRQYNEKLFF | TGTGCCAGCCACCTCAGACAGTATAATGAAAAACTGTTTTTT
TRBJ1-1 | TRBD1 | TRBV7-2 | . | CASRSRQGMNTEAFF | TGTGCCAGCAGGAGCAGACAGGGGATGAACACTGAAGCTTTCTTT
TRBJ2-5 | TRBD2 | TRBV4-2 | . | CASSPLWGTSGLQETQYF | TGTGCCAGCAGCCCCTTATGGGGGACTAGCGGACTCCAAGAGACCCAGTACTTC
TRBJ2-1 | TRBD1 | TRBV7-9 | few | CASSSRDRGPNEQFF | TGTGCCAGCAGCAGCAGGGACAGGGGGCCGAATGAGCAGTTCTTC
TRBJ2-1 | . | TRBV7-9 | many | CAGSRGATYNEQFF | TGTGCCGGAAGCAGGGGAGCTACCTACAATGAGCAGTTCTTC
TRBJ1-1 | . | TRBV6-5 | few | CASSSTPGETEAFF | TGTGCCAGCAGTTCCACCCCAGGGGAAACTGAAGCTTTCTTT
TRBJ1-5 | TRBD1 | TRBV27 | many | CASKPSAGQGFSGWQPQHF | TGTGCCAGCAAACCAAGCGCCGGACAGGGTTTTTCCGGGTGGCAGCCCCAGCATTTT
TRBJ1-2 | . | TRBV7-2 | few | CASSLDRASGYTF | TGTGCCAGCAGCTTAGACCGAGCGTCCGGCTACACCTTC
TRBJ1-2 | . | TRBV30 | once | CAWVPQGRWYGYTF | TGTGCCTGGGTGCCTCAGGGGCGGTGGTATGGCTACACCTTC
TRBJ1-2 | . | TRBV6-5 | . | CASSLAVEGYGYTF | TGTGCCAGCAGTTTGGCGGTCGAGGGCTATGGCTACACCTTC
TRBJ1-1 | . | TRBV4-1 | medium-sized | CASSQREVTEAFF | TGCGCCAGCAGCCAACGGGAAGTTACTGAAGCTTTCTTT
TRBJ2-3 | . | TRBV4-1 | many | CASSPHGLAVYDTDTQYF | TGCGCCAGCAGCCCCCACGGGTTAGCGGTATATGACACAGATACGCAGTATTTT
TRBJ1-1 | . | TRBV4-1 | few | CASSQARTDMNTEAFF | TGCGCCAGCAGCCAAGCCCGTACCGATATGAACACTGAAGCTTTCTTT
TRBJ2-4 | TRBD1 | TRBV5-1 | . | CASSLEGTGKNIQYF | TGCGCCAGCAGCTTGGAGGGGACAGGGAAAAACATTCAGTACTTC
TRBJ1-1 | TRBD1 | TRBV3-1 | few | CASSYRDRRSYAFF | TGTGCCAGCAGCTACCGGGACAGACGTTCCTATGCTTTCTTT
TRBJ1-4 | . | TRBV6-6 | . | CASSYPGQGPNEKLFF | TGTGCCAGCAGTTACCCGGGGCAGGGGCCCAATGAAAAACTGTTTTTT
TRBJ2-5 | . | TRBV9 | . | CASSLSGSTSETQYF | TGTGCCAGCAGCCTTTCGGGGTCCACCTCCGAGACCCAGTACTTC
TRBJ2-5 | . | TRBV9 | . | CASSSQGIQETQYF | TGTGCCAGCAGTTCACAGGGAATCCAAGAGACCCAGTACTTC
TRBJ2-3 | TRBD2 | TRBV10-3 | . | CAIVARGEGTDTQYF | TGTGCCATCGTTGCGCGGGGGGAAGGCACAGATACGCAGTATTTT
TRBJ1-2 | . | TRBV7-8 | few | CASSSNAYGYTF | TGTGCCAGCAGCTCTAACGCCTATGGCTACACCTTC
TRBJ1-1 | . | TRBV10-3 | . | CAISVGGLNTEAFF | TGTGCCATCAGTGTCGGCGGTTTGAACACTGAAGCTTTCTTT
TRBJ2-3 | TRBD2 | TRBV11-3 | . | CASSRGLAGGDTQYF | TGTGCCAGCAGCCGCGGACTAGCGGGGGGGGATACGCAGTATTTT
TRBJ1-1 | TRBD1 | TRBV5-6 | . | CASSPDYGTGSEGTEAFF | TGTGCCAGCAGCCCGGACTACGGGACAGGGTCAGAAGGAACTGAAGCTTTCTTT
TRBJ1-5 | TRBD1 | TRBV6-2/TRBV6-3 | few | CASRFLDRDGQPQHF | TGTGCCAGCAGATTCCTGGACAGGGACGGTCAGCCCCAGCATTTT
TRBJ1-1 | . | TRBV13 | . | CASSLGLANTEAFF | TGTGCCAGCAGCTTGGGGCTCGCGAACACTGAAGCTTTCTTT
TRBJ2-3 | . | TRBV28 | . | CASSSWTATDTQYF | TGTGCCAGCAGTTCCTGGACAGCCACAGATACGCAGTATTTT
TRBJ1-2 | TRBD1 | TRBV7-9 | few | CASGQEATYGYTF | TGTGCCAGCGGACAGGAAGCGACCTATGGCTACACCTTC
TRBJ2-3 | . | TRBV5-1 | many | CASSLGMAPDTQYF | TGCGCCAGCAGCTTGGGGATGGCGCCGGATACGCAGTATTTT
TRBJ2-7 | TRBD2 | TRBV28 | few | CASSFLAGGVSYEQYF | TGTGCCAGCAGTTTCTTAGCGGGGGGCGTTTCCTACGAGCAGTACTTC
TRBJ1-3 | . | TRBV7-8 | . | CASSWGGTSGNTIYF | TGTGCCAGCAGCTGGGGCGGGACCTCCGGGAACACCATATATTTT
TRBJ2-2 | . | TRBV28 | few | CASRWARNTGELFF | TGTGCCAGCAGGTGGGCTAGGAACACCGGGGAGCTGTTTTTT
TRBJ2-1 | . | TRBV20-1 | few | CSARGPNTVREFF | TGCAGTGCTAGAGGCCCCAATACAGTAAGGGAGTTCTTC
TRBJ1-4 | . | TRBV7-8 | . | CASSPFVATNEKLFF | TGTGCCAGCAGCCCCTTCGTTGCAACTAATGAAAAACTGTTTTTT
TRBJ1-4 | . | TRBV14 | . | CASSQLGQLNEKLFF | TGTGCCAGCAGCCAGCTCGGACAGCTTAATGAAAAACTGTTTTTT
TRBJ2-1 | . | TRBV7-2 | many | CASSLAPSPLGGEQFF | TGTGCCAGCAGCTTAGCCCCTAGCCCCCTCGGGGGTGAGCAGTTCTTC
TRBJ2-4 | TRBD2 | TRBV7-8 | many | CASSLLLAGHKNIQYF | TGTGCCAGCAGCTTATTGCTAGCGGGGCACAAAAACATTCAGTACTTC
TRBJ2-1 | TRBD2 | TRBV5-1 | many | CASSSMTSGVSNEQFF | TGCGCCAGCAGCTCGATGACTAGCGGGGTTAGCAATGAGCAGTTCTTC
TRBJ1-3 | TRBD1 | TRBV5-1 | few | CASSLGLRGPSGNTIYF | TGCGCCAGCAGCTTGGGGCTCAGGGGGCCCTCTGGAAACACCATATATTTT
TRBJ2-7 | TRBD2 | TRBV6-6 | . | CASSRKAGGYYEQYF | TGTGCCAGCAGCCGCAAAGCGGGGGGTTACTACGAGCAGTACTTC
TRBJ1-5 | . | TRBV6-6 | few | CATSEPGNQPQHF | TGTGCCACCTCGGAACCAGGCAATCAGCCCCAGCATTTT
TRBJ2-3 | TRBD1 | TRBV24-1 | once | CATSDLGQGVATDTQYF | TGTGCCACCAGTGATTTAGGGCAGGGGGTCGCCACAGATACGCAGTATTTT
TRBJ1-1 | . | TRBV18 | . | CASSPPVYLLPAFF | TGTGCCAGCTCACCACCGGTCTACCTCTTGCCAGCTTTCTTT
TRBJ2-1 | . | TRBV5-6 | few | CASSLPGYNEQFF | TGTGCCAGCAGCTTGCCAGGGTACAATGAGCAGTTCTTC
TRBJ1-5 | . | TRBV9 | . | CASSVGGGEGNQPQHF | TGTGCCAGCAGCGTCGGGGGGGGTGAGGGCAATCAGCCCCAGCATTTT
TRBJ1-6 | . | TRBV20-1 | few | CSASRSVSSSYNSPLHF | TGCAGTGCGAGCAGGAGCGTTTCGAGCTCCTATAATTCACCCCTCCACTTT
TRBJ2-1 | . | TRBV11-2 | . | CASSSDRDRIYEQFF | TGTGCCAGCAGCTCAGACCGGGACCGGATCTATGAGCAGTTCTTC
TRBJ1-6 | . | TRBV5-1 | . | CASSDGGEGSPLHF | TGCGCCAGCAGCGACGGGGGAGAGGGTTCACCCCTCCACTTT
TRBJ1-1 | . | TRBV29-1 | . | CSVEGPQGTEAFF | TGCAGCGTTGAGGGACCTCAGGGCACTGAAGCTTTCTTT
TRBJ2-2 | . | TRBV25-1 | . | CASSEEARGSGELFF | TGTGCCAGCAGTGAAGAGGCCAGGGGAAGCGGGGAGCTGTTTTTT
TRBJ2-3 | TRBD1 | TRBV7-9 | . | CASSSRQGQTTDTQYF | TGTGCCAGCAGCTCCCGACAGGGACAGACCACAGATACGCAGTATTTT
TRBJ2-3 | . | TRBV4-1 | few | CASSQTRGGADTQYF | TGCGCCAGCAGCCAGACGAGGGGCGGGGCAGATACGCAGTATTTT
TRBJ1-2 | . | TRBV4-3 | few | CASSHPDVRGSYGYTF | TGCGCCAGCAGCCACCCCGATGTCAGGGGAAGCTATGGCTACACCTTC
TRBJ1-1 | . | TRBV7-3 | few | CASSRSGTQNTEAFF | TGTGCCAGCAGCCGATCCGGGACACAGAACACTGAAGCTTTCTTT
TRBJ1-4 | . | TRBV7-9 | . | CASSPGGIRGEKLFF | TGTGCCAGCAGCCCCGGGGGGATCAGGGGTGAAAAACTGTTTTTT
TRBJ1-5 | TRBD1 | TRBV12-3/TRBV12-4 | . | CASSRSGTGDNQPQHF | TGTGCCAGCAGTCGGAGCGGGACAGGAGACAATCAGCCCCAGCATTTT
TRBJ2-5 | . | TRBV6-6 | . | CASSYSAAGKETQYF | TGTGCCAGCAGTTACTCCGCCGCAGGGAAAGAGACCCAGTACTTC